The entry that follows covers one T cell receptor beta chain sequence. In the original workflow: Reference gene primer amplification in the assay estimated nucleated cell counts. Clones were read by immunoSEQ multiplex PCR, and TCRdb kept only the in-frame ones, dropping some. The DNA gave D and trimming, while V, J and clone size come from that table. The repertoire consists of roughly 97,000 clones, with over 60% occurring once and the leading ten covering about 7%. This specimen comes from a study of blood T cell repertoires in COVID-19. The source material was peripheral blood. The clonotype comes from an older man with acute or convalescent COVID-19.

Here the CDR3 reads CASSLLRGTNTEAFF. The DNA of the CDR3 is TGTGCCAGCAGTCTCCTTCGGGGGACGAACACTGAAGCTTTCTTT. The chain has TRBV28 and TRBJ1-1, with D maybe TRBD1 (5 bases). The CDR3 contains 15 residues. Germline V gene data show CDR1 as MDHEN and CDR2 as SYDVKM. Trimming pared 5 bases from V and 1 base from J, leaving 14 bases between. Full variable domain (missing parts from reference TRBV28 and TRBJ1-1): DVKVTQSSRYLVKRTGEKVFLECVQDMDHENMFWYRQDPGLGLRLIYFSYDVKMKEKGDIPEGYSVSREKKERFSLILESASTNQTSMYLCASSLLRGTNTEAFFGQGTRLTVV.